Detailed here is one TCR beta chain. Authors' processing steps: The assay estimated nucleated cells by amplifying reference gene primers. Profiled with immunoSEQ multiplex PCR; TCRdb holds only in-frame clones, not every one. V and J calls and clone size follow that table, whereas D and trimming were derived from the DNA. The sample has fewer than 250,000 clones; about 85% are singletons. The V gene's germline CDR1 is SGHRS and CDR2 YFSETQ. The trim removed 0 bases at V and 3 bases at J, leaving 4 bases unmatched. The CDR3 is 15 amino acids. This specimen comes from a study of blood T cell repertoires in COVID-19. About the research overall: Acute and convalescent COVID-19 samples came from the United States, Italy and Spain. The analysed material was cDNA or gDNA that came from T cells, B-cell-depleted T cells, or PBMCs.

Specimen: peripheral blood. The sequence derives from a man between 35 and 55 years old with acute or convalescent COVID-19. The chain is built from TRBV5-1 and TRBJ2-7, with 9 bases fitting TRBD1. CDR3 DNA: TGCGCCAGCAGCTTGGGACAGGGGGAGGGCTACGAGCAGTACTTC. Its translation: CASSLGQGEGYEQYF.